This is a list of T cell receptor beta chains from one sample in a study of Ad26.COV2.S vaccination and SARS-CoV-2 variants. Repertoires were generated with immunoSEQ multiplex PCR, while TCRdb's copy carries only in-frame clones and drops some. The top ten hold roughly 1.7% of the sample, which has 440,000 or so clones, 92% seen once. Sequenced here: peripheral blood, sampled in a trial of Ad26.COV2.S vaccine versus placebo. Every receptor here comes from a person aged 18-65 years who received the Ad26.COV2.S COVID-19 vaccine or a placebo. Each CDR3 is given with its conserved first and last residue. Each record gives: D gene, V gene, J gene, clone size, CDR3 DNA, CDR3 protein. The D gene is left open where the match is weak. Some rows mark clone size as missing; the rest say once, few, many or name a class of expanded clone.

D gene: -; V gene: TRBV28; J gene: TRBJ1-2; clone size: -; CDR3 DNA: TGTGCCAGCAGTTTATGGACAGCCGGAAATCCTTATGGCTACACCTTC; CDR3 protein: CASSLWTAGNPYGYTF
D gene: -; V gene: TRBV11-2; J gene: TRBJ1-1; clone size: -; CDR3 DNA: TGTGCCAGCAGCTTGCGGGGGAACACTGAAGCTTTCTTT; CDR3 protein: CASSLRGNTEAFF
D gene: -; V gene: TRBV2; J gene: TRBJ1-1; clone size: -; CDR3 DNA: TGTGCCAGCAGTGGAAGTCTTGAAGCTTTCTTT; CDR3 protein: CASSGSLEAFF
D gene: -; V gene: TRBV10-3; J gene: TRBJ2-7; clone size: -; CDR3 DNA: TGTGCCATCAGTGCTACGACCTACGAGCAGTACTTC; CDR3 protein: CAISATTYEQYF
D gene: TRBD2; V gene: TRBV7-9; J gene: TRBJ2-2; clone size: -; CDR3 DNA: TGTGCCAGCACCCGTCTCCAGCCCGGGGGCGAGGGACTAGCGGGGTTAGTCGGGGAGCTGTTTTTT; CDR3 protein: CASTRLQPGGEGLAGLVGELFF
D gene: -; V gene: TRBV19; J gene: TRBJ1-5; clone size: -; CDR3 DNA: TGTGCCAGTAGTATCGAATCGTTTGATCAGCCCCAGCATTTT; CDR3 protein: CASSIESFDQPQHF
D gene: -; V gene: TRBV24-1; J gene: TRBJ1-5; clone size: -; CDR3 DNA: TGTGCCACCAGTGATGGTCGGGCCAACAATCAGCCCCAGCATTTT; CDR3 protein: CATSDGRANNQPQHF
D gene: -; V gene: TRBV5-1; J gene: TRBJ1-6; clone size: -; CDR3 DNA: TGCGCCAGCAGCCTTGACAGTCTTAATAATTCACCCCTCCACTTT; CDR3 protein: CASSLDSLNNSPLHF
D gene: -; V gene: TRBV12-3/TRBV12-4; J gene: TRBJ2-1; clone size: once; CDR3 DNA: TGTGCCAGCAGGAGTAGTTTAGGCAATGAGCAGTTCTTC; CDR3 protein: CASRSSLGNEQFF
D gene: TRBD1; V gene: TRBV19; J gene: TRBJ2-7; clone size: -; CDR3 DNA: TGTGCCAGTAGTATTGGAATCGGGGACAGCACCTCCTACGAGCAGTACTTC; CDR3 protein: CASSIGIGDSTSYEQYF
D gene: TRBD2; V gene: TRBV7-2; J gene: TRBJ2-3; clone size: -; CDR3 DNA: TGTGCCAGCAGCTCCGGGACTAGCGGGGGGTATAGCACAGATACGCAGTATTTT; CDR3 protein: CASSSGTSGGYSTDTQYF
D gene: -; V gene: TRBV6-5; J gene: TRBJ1-4; clone size: -; CDR3 DNA: TGTGCCAGCAACGCAGGAATTGCAACTAATGAAAAACTGTTTTTT; CDR3 protein: CASNAGIATNEKLFF
D gene: TRBD2; V gene: TRBV3-1/TRBV3-2; J gene: TRBJ2-5; clone size: -; CDR3 DNA: TGTGCCCCCAACCTAGCGGGGGGCCGCCTACAAGAGACCCAGTACTTC; CDR3 protein: CAPNLAGGRLQETQYF
D gene: TRBD1; V gene: TRBV11-2; J gene: TRBJ2-7; clone size: once; CDR3 DNA: TGTGCCAGCAGCTTCGGACAGGGGTACGAGCAGTACTTC; CDR3 protein: CASSFGQGYEQYF
D gene: -; V gene: TRBV4-3; J gene: TRBJ2-2; clone size: -; CDR3 DNA: TGCGCCAGCAGCTCAAACACCGGGGAGCTGTTTTTT; CDR3 protein: CASSSNTGELFF
D gene: TRBD2; V gene: TRBV28; J gene: TRBJ2-5; clone size: -; CDR3 DNA: TGTGCCAGCAGTCGACTAGCGGGGGGTCAAGAGACCCAGTACTTC; CDR3 protein: CASSRLAGGQETQYF
D gene: -; V gene: TRBV5-4; J gene: TRBJ1-2; clone size: -; CDR3 DNA: TGTGCCAGCAGCTCGGACGGGGCGTACTATGGCTACACCTTC; CDR3 protein: CASSSDGAYYGYTF
D gene: TRBD1; V gene: TRBV2; J gene: TRBJ1-4; clone size: -; CDR3 DNA: TGTGCCTCCAGCCCTCAGGGGGCGACTAATGAAAAACTGTTTTTT; CDR3 protein: CASSPQGATNEKLFF
D gene: TRBD2; V gene: TRBV5-1; J gene: TRBJ2-1; clone size: once; CDR3 DNA: TGCGCCAGCAGCTACCCCCCGGGGAGCGGGGCCCCTAATGAGCAGTTCTTC; CDR3 protein: CASSYPPGSGAPNEQFF
D gene: -; V gene: TRBV3-1/TRBV3-2; J gene: TRBJ1-5; clone size: -; CDR3 DNA: TGTGCCAGCAGCGAGGGACTTGGCAATCAGCCCCAGCATTTT; CDR3 protein: CASSEGLGNQPQHF
D gene: -; V gene: TRBV6-2/TRBV6-3; J gene: TRBJ2-3; clone size: -; CDR3 DNA: TGTGCCAGCAGTTCTCCAAACACAGATACGCAGTATTTT; CDR3 protein: CASSSPNTDTQYF
D gene: -; V gene: TRBV7-9; J gene: TRBJ1-1; clone size: -; CDR3 DNA: TGTGCCAGCAGACTGGACGTCGGGAACACTGAAGCTTTCTTT; CDR3 protein: CASRLDVGNTEAFF
D gene: -; V gene: TRBV11-2; J gene: TRBJ2-5; clone size: -; CDR3 DNA: TGTGCCAGCAGCTTAGATCAGGCTTTAGGACAAGAGACCCAGTACTTC; CDR3 protein: CASSLDQALGQETQYF